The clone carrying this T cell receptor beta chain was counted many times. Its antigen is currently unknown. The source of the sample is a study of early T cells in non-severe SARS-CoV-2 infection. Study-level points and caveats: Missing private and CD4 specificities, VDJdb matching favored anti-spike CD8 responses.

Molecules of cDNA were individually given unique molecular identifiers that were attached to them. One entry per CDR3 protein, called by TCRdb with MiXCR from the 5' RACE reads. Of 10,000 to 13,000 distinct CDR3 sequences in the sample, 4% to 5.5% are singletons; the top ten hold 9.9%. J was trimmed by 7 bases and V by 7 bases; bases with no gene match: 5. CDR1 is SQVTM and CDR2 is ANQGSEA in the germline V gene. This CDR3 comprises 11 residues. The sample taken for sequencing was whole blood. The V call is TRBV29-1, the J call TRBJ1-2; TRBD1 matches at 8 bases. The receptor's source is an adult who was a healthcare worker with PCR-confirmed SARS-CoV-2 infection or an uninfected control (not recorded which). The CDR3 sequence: CSAKTGAGYTF. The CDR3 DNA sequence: TGCAGCGCTAAGACAGGGGCTGGCTACACCTTC.